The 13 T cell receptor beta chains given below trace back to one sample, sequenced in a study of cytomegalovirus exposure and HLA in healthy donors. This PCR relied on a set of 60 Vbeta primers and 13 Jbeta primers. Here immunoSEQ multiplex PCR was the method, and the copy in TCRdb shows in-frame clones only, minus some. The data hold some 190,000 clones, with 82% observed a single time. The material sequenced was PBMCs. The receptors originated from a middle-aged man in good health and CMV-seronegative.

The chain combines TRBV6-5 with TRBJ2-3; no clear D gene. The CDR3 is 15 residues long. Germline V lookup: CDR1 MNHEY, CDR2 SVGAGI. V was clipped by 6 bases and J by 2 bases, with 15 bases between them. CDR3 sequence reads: CASSYTATPTDTQYF. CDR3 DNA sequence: TGTGCCAGCAGCTACACTGCCACCCCCACAGATACGCAGTATTTT.

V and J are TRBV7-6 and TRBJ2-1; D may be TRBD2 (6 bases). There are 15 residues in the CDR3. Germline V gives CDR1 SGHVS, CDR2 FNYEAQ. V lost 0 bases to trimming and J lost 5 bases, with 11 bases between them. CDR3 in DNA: TGTGCCAGCAGCTTAGCGGGAGGTGGGAACAATGAGCAGTTCTTC. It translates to CASSLAGGGNNEQFF.

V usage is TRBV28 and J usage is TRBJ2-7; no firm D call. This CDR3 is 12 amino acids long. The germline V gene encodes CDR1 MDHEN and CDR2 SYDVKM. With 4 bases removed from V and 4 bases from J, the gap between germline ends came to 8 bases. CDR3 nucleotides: TGTGCCAGCAGTTACAACGGGTACGAGCAGTACTTC. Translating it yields CASSYNGYEQYF.

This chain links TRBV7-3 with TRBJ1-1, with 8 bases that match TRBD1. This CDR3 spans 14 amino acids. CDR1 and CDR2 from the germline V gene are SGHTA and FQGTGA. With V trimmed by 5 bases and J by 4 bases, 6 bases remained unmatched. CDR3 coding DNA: TGTGCCAGCAGCGCCCAAGGACAGGGCACTGAAGCTTTCTTT. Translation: CASSAQGQGTEAFF.

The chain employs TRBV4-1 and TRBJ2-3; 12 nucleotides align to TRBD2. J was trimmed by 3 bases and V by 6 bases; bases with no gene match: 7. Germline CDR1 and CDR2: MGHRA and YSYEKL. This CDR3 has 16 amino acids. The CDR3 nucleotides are TGCGCCAGCAGAGCTAGCGGGGGGGCTGATACAGATACGCAGTATTTT. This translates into CASRASGGADTDTQYF.

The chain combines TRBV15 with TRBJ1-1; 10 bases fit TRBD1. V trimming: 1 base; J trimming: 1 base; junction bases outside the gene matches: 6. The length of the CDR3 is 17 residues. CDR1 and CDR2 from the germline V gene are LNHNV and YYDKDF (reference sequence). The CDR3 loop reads CATSRVGGQGRNTEAFF. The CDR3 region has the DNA TGTGCCACCAGCAGAGTAGGGGGACAGGGGCGGAACACTGAAGCTTTCTTT.

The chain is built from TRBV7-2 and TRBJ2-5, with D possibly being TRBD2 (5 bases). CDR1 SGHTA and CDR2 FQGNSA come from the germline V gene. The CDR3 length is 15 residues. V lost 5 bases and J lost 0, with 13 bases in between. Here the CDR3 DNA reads TGTGCCAGCAGCATCCAAGGGCGGGACCAAGAGACCCAGTACTTC. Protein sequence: CASSIQGRDQETQYF.

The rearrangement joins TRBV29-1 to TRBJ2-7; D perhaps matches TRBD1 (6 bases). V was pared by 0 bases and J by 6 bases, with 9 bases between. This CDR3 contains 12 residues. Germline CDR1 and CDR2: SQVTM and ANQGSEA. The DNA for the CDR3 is TGCAGCGTTGAAGAAGGGGGATCCGAGCAGTACTTC. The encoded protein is CSVEEGGSEQYF.

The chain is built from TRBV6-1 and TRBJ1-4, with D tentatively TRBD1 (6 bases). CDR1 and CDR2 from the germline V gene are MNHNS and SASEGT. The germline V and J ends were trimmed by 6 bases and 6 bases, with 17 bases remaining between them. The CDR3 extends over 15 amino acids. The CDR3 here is CASRPYRVEDEKLFF. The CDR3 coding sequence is TGTGCCAGCAGACCTTACAGGGTGGAGGATGAAAAACTGTTTTTT.

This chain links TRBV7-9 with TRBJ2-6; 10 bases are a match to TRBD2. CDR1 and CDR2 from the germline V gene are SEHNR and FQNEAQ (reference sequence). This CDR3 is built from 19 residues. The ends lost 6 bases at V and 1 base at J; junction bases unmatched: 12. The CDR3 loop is CASSSYGTSERSGANVLTF. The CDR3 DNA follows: TGTGCCAGCAGTTCCTACGGGACTAGCGAAAGGTCTGGGGCCAACGTCCTGACTTTC.

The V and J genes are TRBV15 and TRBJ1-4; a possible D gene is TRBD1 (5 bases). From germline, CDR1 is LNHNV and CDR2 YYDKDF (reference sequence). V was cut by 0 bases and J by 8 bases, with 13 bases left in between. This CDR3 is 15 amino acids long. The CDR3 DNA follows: TGTGCCACCAGCAGAGATCCAGGGTTAGGCGAAAAACTGTTTTTT. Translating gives CATSRDPGLGEKLFF.

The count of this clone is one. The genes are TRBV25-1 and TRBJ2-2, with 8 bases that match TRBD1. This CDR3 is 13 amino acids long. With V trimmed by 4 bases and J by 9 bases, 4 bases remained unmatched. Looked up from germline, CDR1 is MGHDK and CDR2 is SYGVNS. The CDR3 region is CASSVPGGRELFF. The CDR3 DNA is TGTGCCAGCAGTGTACCAGGGGGCAGGGAGCTGTTTTTT.

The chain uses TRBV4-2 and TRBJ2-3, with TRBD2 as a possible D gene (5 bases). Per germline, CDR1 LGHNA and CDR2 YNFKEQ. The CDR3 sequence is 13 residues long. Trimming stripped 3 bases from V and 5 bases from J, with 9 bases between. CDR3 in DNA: TGTGCCAGCAGCCAGGGAGAGGGAGATACGCAGTATTTT. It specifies CASSQGEGDTQYF.